This paragraph reports one TCR beta chain. Its specificity is not known. Germline V gene data show CDR1 as SGHRS and CDR2 as YFSETQ. V dropped 1 base and J dropped 5 bases, with 15 bases sitting between them. The CDR3 runs 16 residues. The sample belongs to a study of T cell responses to AZD1222 COVID-19 vaccine. Broader study findings: Two AZD1222 administrations were followed by greater Spike-specific TCR breadth and depth.

This table comes from immunoSEQ multiplex PCR, and its TCRdb copy is limited to in-frame clones, with some not included. The table has about 100,000 clones, 91% seen once; the top ten hold around 8%. The chain couples TRBV5-1 to TRBJ2-2; tentatively, D is TRBD2 (5 bases). Material: peripheral blood, obtained 28 days after the second AZD1222 dose. The sequence was collected from an adult who received the AZD1222 COVID-19 vaccine. Here the CDR3 reads CASSLNVGVGTGELFF. The CDR3, as DNA: TGCGCCAGCAGCTTGAATGTCGGGGTAGGGACCGGGGAGCTGTTTTTT.